This T cell receptor (beta chain) was profiled in a study of blood T cells in healthy people across ages. CDR3 length: 15 amino acids. Trimming removed 6 bases at V and 2 bases at J, with 16 bases between. Combining a sample-barcoded 5' primer with a J-beta primer mix, a second PCR ran for about 7 to 11 cycles. Each cDNA was tagged by a template-switch adaptor containing 12 random nucleotides. MiXCR, applied by TCRdb to the 5' RACE reads, yields one record per CDR3 protein. The top ten hold around 10% of the sample, which has roughly 550,000 distinct CDR3 sequences, 20% to 30% seen once. This clonotype appeared a few times. Separately, the same data were catalogued under a study of T cells of mothers and their children. From that study: All donors were healthy and Caucasian; they were a few mothers and their six children.

The chain has TRBV12-3 or TRBV12-4 and TRBJ1-1; D is perhaps TRBD1 (6 bases). The clonotype originates from a boy younger than 18 in good health. The sample was blood. In DNA form, the CDR3 reads TGTGCCAGCAGCCAGGGGCCGGTCGGTAACACTGAAGCTTTCTTT. It specifies CASSQGPVGNTEAFF.